Sequencing of this T cell receptor beta chain was carried out in a study of T cell responses to AZD1222 COVID-19 vaccine. Study-wide findings and caveats: Within unmutated variant regions lay the reported targets of nearly half of spike-specific TCRs. Scientists sampled the repertoires only once the peak T cell response had passed. White British donors predominated, females outnumbered males, and clonal diversity was possibly underestimated. The span of vaccine-associated CD4 TCRs extended across spike, with dominance at 160-218 and 743-854.

With respect to this clone: The target antigen is unknown.

There are 15 residues in the CDR3. V was clipped by 3 bases and J by 5 bases; unmatched bases: 7. Germline CDR1 MNHEY, CDR2 SMNVEV (reference sequence). Sequencing was performed with immunoSEQ multiplex PCR; in TCRdb, only in-frame clones are kept and a portion is missing. The table lists 150,000 to 200,000 clones, 90% of them singletons. V and J are TRBV27 and TRBJ2-1, with 7 nucleotides matching TRBD2. The clonotype originates from an adult who received the AZD1222 COVID-19 vaccine. The sample consisted of peripheral blood, taken 28 days after the second AZD1222 dose. The CDR3 loop is CASSFLREQNNEQFF. The CDR3 DNA sequence: TGTGCCAGCAGTTTCTTGCGGGAGCAAAACAATGAGCAGTTCTTC.